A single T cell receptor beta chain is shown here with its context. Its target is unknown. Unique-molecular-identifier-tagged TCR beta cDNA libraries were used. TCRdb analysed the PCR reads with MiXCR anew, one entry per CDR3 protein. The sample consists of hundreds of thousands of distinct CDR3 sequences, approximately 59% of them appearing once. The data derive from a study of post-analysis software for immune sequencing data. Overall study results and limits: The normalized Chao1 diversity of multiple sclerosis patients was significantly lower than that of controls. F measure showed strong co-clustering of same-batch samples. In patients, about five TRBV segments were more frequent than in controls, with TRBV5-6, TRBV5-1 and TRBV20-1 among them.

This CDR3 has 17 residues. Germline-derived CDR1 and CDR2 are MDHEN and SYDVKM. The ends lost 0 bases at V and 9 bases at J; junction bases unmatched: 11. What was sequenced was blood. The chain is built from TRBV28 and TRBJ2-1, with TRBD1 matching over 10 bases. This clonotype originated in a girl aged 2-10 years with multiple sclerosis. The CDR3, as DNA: TGTGCCAGCAGTTTATGTCCCCAGACAGGGGGCTCGGGTGAGCAGTTCTTC. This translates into CASSLCPQTGGSGEQFF.